This entry features one T cell receptor beta chain sequence. There is no known antigen for this receptor. Base qualities are not at hand, and no much larger clone is one base apart. The record originates from a study of preoperative IRX-2 immunotherapy in early breast cancer (dated 2019 in TCRdb). Between the V and J ends, shortened by 2 bases and 7 bases respectively, the junction contains 11 bases. From the cysteine up to the phenylalanine, the CDR3 has a length of 13 residues. Only the CDR3 DNA stays, 39 bases, in frame from base 1. The germline V gene supplies CDR1 KGHSH and CDR2 LQKENI. The library was built by means of the immunoSEQ multiplex PCR assay. This immuneACCESS table, as held by TCRdb, lists in-frame sequences with V and J called but not all clones. Of the missing ones, under half trace to an unresolved V gene in checked studies; the others have no known cause. The sample table shows about 38,000 clones, and roughly 82% are seen once. The biggest ten clones account for roughly 1.5% of the sample.

The treatment or condition label on this specimen signifies: preoperative locoregional IRX-2 cytokine immunotherapy. The samples were obtained from a phase Ib study that tested preoperative, locoregional IRX-2 cytokine immunotherapy meant to prime immune responses. The donors were early-stage breast cancer patients who were given IRX-2 prior to surgery. Sequenced here: lymph node tissue, sampled after IRX-2 immunotherapy. The sequence came from a human donor with breast cancer. The chain uses TRBV18 and TRBJ1-2; the D gene lacks a confident call. The DNA sequence is as follows: TGTGCCAGCTCACCAGCGGCAGGACGTGGCTACACCTTC. Translated, it gives CASSPAAGRGYTF.